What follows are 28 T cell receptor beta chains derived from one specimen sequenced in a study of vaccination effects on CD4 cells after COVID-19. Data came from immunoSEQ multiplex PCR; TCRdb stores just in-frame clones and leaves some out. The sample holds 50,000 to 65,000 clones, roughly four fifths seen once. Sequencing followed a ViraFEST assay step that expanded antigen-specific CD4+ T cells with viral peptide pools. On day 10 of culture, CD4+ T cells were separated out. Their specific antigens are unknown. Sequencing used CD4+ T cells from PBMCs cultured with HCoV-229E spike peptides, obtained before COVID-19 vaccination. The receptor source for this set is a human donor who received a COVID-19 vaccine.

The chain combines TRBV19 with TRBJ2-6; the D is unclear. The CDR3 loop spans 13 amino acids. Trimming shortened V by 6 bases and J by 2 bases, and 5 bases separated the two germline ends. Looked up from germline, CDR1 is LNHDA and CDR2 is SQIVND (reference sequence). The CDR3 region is CASRTAGANVLTF. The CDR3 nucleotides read TGTGCCAGTAGAACTGCTGGGGCCAACGTCCTGACTTTC.

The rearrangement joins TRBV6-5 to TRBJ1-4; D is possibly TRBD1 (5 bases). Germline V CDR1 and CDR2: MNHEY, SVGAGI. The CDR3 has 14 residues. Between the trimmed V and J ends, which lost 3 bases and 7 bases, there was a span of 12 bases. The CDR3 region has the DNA TGTGCCAGCAGTTATGACTGGACACGTGAAAAACTGTTTTTT. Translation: CASSYDWTREKLFF.

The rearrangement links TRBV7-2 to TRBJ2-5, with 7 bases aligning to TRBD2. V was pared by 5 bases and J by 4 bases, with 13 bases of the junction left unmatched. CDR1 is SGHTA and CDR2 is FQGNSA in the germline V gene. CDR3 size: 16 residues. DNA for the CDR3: TGTGCCAGCAGCCGCAAATGGGGTGGCGGGGGAGAGACCCAGTACTTC. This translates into CASSRKWGGGGETQYF.

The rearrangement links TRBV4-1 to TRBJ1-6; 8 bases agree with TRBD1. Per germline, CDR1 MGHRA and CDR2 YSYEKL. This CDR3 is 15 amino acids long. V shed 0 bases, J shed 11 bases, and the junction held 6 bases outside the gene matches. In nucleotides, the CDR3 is TGCGCCAGCAGCCAAGAGGTACAGGGGGTAACACCCCTCCACTTT. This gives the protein CASSQEVQGVTPLHF.

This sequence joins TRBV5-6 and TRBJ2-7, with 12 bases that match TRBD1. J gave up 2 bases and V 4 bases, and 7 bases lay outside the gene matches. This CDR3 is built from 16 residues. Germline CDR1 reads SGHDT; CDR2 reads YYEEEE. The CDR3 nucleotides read TGTGCCAGCAGCACCCCGGGACAGGGGGCACCCTACGAGCAGTACGTC. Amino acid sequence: CASSTPGQGAPYEQYV.

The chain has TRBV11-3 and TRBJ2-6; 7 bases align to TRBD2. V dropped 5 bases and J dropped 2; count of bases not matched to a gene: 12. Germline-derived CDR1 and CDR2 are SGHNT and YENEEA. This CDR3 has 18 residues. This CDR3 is CASSPPGGVGAGANVLTF. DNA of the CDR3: TGTGCCAGCAGCCCCCCGGGGGGAGTTGGAGCTGGGGCCAACGTCCTGACTTTC.

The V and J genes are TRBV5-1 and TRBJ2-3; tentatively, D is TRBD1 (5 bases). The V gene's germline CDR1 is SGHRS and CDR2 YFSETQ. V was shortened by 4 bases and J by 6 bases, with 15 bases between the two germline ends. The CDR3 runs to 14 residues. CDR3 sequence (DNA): TGCGCCAGCAGCCGCACCAGGGTTACGGATACGCAGTATTTT. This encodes CASSRTRVTDTQYF.

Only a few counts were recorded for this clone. CDR3 in DNA: TGTGCCAGCAGCCAGAACAGGGGTAAGCAGTTCTTC. As protein: CASSQNRGKQFF. The rearrangement joins TRBV3-1 (or the pseudogene TRBV3-2) to TRBJ2-1, with 7 nucleotides matching TRBD1. J gave up 11 bases and V 3 bases, and 4 bases lay outside the gene matches. There are 12 residues in the CDR3. Germline values: CDR1 LGHDT, CDR2 YNNKEL (reference sequence).

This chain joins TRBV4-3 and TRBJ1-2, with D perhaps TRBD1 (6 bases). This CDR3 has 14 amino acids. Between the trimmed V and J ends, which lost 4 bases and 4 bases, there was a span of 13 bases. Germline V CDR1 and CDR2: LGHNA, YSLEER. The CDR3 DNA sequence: TGCGCCAGCAGCCGAGTTACAGGGACCTATGGCTACACCTTC. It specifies CASSRVTGTYGYTF.

CDR3 amino acids: CASRVLGDEQYV. CDR3 sequence (DNA): TGTGCCAGCAGAGTATTGGGGGACGAGCAGTACGTC. This rearrangement joins TRBV2 to TRBJ2-7; D could derive from TRBD1 or TRBD2 (5 bases each). V lost 6 bases and J lost 5, with 11 bases in between. This CDR3 has 12 amino acids. Germline assignment: CDR1 SNHLY and CDR2 FYNNEI.

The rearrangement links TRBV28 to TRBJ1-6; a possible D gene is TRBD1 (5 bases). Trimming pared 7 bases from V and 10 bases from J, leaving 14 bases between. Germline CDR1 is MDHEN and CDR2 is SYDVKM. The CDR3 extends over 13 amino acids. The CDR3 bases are TGTGCCAGCAATTCGGTGGGGCGGTCACCCCTCCACTTT. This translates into CASNSVGRSPLHF.

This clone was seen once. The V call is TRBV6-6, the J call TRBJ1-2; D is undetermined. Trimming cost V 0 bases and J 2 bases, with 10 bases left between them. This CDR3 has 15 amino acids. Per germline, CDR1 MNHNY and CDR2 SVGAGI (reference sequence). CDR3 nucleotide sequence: TGTGCCAGCAGTTACTCATCTGGTCAGAACTATGGCTACACCTTC. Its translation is CASSYSSGQNYGYTF.

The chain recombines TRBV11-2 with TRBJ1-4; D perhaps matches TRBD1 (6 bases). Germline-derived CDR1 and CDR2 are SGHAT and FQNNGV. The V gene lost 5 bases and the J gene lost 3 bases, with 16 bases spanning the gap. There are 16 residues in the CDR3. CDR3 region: CASSPGTGYANEKLFF. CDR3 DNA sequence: TGTGCCAGCAGCCCCGGTACAGGGTACGCTAATGAAAAACTGTTTTTT.

Here the CDR3 DNA reads TGTGCCAGCAGTTACAGGGGATTTGGTCAGCCCCAGCATTTT. Translation: CASSYRGFGQPQHF. J is TRBJ1-5 and V is TRBV6-5; maybe TRBD1 (5 bases). Per germline, CDR1 MNHEY and CDR2 SVGAGI. The CDR3 runs 14 residues. V lost 2 bases to trimming and J lost 6 bases, with 11 bases between them.

For the CDR3, the DNA is TGTGCCAGCAGTAGTTCAGGGAAGCAAGGGCAGTACGTC. Its protein product is CASSSSGKQGQYV. The chain carries TRBV6-2 or TRBV6-3 and TRBJ2-7; D is possibly TRBD1 (5 bases). The CDR3 has 13 residues. Trimming stripped 5 bases from V and 9 bases from J, with 17 bases between. Germline-derived CDR1 and CDR2 are MNHEY and SVGEGT.

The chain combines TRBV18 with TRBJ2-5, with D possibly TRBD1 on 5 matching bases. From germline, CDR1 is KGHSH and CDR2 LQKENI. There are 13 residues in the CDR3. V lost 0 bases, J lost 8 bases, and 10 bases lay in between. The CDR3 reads CASSPPGRGTQYF. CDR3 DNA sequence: TGTGCCAGCTCACCACCGGGAAGGGGAACCCAGTACTTC. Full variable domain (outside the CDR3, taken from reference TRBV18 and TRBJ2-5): NAGVMQNPRHLVRRRGQEARLRCSPMKGHSHVYWYRQLPEEGLKFMVYLQKENIIDESGMPKERFSAEFPKEGPSILRIQQVVRGDSAAYFCASSPPGRGTQYFGPGTRLLVL.

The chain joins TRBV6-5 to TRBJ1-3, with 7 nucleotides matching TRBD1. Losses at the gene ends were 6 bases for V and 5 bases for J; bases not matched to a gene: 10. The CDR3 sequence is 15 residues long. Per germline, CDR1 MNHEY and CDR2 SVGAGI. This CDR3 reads CASSRQGSNRNTIYF. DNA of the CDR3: TGTGCCAGCAGCAGACAGGGCTCCAACCGAAACACCATATATTTT.

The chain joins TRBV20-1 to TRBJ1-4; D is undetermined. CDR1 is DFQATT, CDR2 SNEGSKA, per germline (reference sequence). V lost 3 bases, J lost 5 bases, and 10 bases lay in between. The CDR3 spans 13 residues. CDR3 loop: CSASKTANEKLFF. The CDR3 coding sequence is TGCAGTGCTAGTAAGACGGCAAATGAAAAACTGTTTTTT.

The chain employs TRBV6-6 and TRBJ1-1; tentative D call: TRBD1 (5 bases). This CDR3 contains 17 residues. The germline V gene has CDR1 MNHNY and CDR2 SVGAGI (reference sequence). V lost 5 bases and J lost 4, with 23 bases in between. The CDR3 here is CASSPREVGTVSTEAFF. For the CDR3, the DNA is TGTGCCAGCAGTCCAAGGGAAGTAGGGACGGTTAGCACTGAAGCTTTCTTT.

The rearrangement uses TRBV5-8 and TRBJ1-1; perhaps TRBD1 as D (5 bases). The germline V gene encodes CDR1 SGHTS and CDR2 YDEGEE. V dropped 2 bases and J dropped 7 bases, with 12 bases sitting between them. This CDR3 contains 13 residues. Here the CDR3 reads CASSFSGWDEAFF. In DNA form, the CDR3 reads TGTGCCAGCAGCTTCTCAGGGTGGGATGAAGCTTTCTTT.

In DNA, the CDR3 is TGCGCCAGCAGCTTACAAGATACGCAGTATTTT. Its protein is CASSLQDTQYF. V usage is TRBV5-1 and J usage is TRBJ2-3; D gene uncertain. CDR3 length: 11 residues. The germline V gene encodes CDR1 SGHRS and CDR2 YFSETQ. Trimming cost V 2 bases and J 5 bases, with 3 bases left between them.

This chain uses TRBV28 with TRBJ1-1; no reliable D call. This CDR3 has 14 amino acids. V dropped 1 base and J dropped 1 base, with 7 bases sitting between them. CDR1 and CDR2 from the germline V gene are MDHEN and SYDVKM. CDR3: CASSLSRANTEAFF. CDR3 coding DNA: TGTGCCAGCAGTTTATCCAGAGCGAACACTGAAGCTTTCTTT.

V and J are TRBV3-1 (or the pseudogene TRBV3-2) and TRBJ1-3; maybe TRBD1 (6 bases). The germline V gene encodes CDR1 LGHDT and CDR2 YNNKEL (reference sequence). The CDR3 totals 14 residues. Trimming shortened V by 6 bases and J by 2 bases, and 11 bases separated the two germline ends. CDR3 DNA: TGTGCCAGCAGACGGGGGGCGGCTGGAAACACCATATATTTT. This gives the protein CASRRGAAGNTIYF.

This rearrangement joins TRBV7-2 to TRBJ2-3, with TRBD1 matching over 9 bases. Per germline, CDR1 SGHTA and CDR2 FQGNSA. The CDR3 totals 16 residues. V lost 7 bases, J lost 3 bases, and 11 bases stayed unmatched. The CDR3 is CASNRRVGQGTDTQYF. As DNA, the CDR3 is TGTGCCAGCAACCGAAGGGTGGGACAGGGTACAGATACGCAGTATTTT.

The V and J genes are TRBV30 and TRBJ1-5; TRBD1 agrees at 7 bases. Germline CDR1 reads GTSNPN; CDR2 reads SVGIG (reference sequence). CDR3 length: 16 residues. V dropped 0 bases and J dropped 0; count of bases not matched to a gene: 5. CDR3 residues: CAWSVRGQNSNQPQHF. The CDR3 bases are TGTGCCTGGAGTGTACGGGGACAGAATAGCAATCAGCCCCAGCATTTT. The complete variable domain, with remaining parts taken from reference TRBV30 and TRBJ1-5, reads SQTIHQWPATLVQPVGSPLSLECTVEGTSNPNLYWYRQAAGRGLQLLFYSVGIGQISSEVPQNLSASRPQDRQFILSSKKLLLSDSGFYLCAWSVRGQNSNQPQHFGDGTRLSIL.

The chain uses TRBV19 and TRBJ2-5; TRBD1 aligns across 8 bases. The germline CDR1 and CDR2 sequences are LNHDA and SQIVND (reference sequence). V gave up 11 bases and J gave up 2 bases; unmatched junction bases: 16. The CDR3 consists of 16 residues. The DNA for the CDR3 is TGTGCCCCCAAGGGCCAGGGGGCGCGGGGTCAAGAGACCCAGTACTTC. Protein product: CAPKGQGARGQETQYF.

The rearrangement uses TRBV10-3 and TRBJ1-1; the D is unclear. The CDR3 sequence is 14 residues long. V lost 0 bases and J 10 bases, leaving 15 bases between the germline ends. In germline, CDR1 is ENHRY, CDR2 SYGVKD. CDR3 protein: CAISESTSGYGAFF. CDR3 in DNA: TGTGCCATCAGTGAGTCCACATCGGGCTACGGAGCTTTCTTT.

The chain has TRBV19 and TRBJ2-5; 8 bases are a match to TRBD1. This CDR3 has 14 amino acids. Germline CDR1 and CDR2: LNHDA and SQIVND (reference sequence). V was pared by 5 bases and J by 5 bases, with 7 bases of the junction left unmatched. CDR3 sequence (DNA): TGTGCCAGTAGTGTCCAGGGGGCAGGCGAGACCCAGTACTTC. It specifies CASSVQGAGETQYF.